These T cell receptor beta chains were read from a single sample in a study of blood T cell repertoires in COVID-19. Data came from immunoSEQ multiplex PCR; TCRdb stores just in-frame clones and leaves some out. The sample holds hundreds of thousands of clones, roughly 89% seen once. Input material: PBMCs or T cells enriched from blood (not recorded which). The receptors were gathered from a woman aged 50 to 65 who had recovered from COVID-19. Both conserved end residues are part of each CDR3. Each record gives: CDR3 DNA, CDR3 protein, clone size, J gene, V gene, CDR3 length, D gene. A D gene is named only where the DNA matches it firmly. Expanded clones get a size class; other rows say once, few or many, or leave the size out.

DNA: TGTGCCAGCAGTCTCGGCAATCAGCCCCAGCATTTT
CDR3: CASSLGNQPQHF
size: NA
J: TRBJ1-5
V: TRBV2
length: 12
D: NA

DNA: TGTGCCAGCAGTTATTTATCGGGGGGCGTTGAAGCTTTCTTT
CDR3: CASSYLSGGVEAFF
size: NA
J: TRBJ1-1
V: TRBV6-2/TRBV6-3
length: 14
D: NA

DNA: TGTGCCAGCAGTTTATCTTGGCACCGCAATCAGCCCCAGCATTTT
CDR3: CASSLSWHRNQPQHF
size: NA
J: TRBJ1-5
V: TRBV27
length: 15
D: NA

DNA: TGCGCCAGCAGCCCTGACAGGCAGGAGCAGTACTTC
CDR3: CASSPDRQEQYF
size: few
J: TRBJ2-7
V: TRBV5-1
length: 12
D: NA

DNA: TGTGCCAGCTCACCGTTTTCTGGCCCAGATACGCAGTATTTT
CDR3: CASSPFSGPDTQYF
size: NA
J: TRBJ2-3
V: TRBV18
length: 14
D: NA

DNA: TGCGCCAGCAGCCCGTCTCAAACAGGGCCCGCGGAAGCTTTCTTT
CDR3: CASSPSQTGPAEAFF
size: NA
J: TRBJ1-1
V: TRBV5-1
length: 15
D: NA

DNA: TGTGCCAGCAGCCCTACAGGGGTTTATGGCTACACCTTC
CDR3: CASSPTGVYGYTF
size: NA
J: TRBJ1-2
V: TRBV7-9
length: 13
D: TRBD1

DNA: TGCGCCAGCAGCTTCGGACAGGAGTACAATGAGCAGTTCTTC
CDR3: CASSFGQEYNEQFF
size: NA
J: TRBJ2-1
V: TRBV5-1
length: 14
D: TRBD1

DNA: TGTGCCAGCAGTCCCATTAGCGGGGGGCACAATGAGCAGTTCTTC
CDR3: CASSPISGGHNEQFF
size: NA
J: TRBJ2-1
V: TRBV6-5
length: 15
D: TRBD2

DNA: TGTGCCAGCAGCCGCCAACCGACAGGGCCTCTAAACATTCAGTACTTC
CDR3: CASSRQPTGPLNIQYF
size: NA
J: TRBJ2-4
V: TRBV16
length: 16
D: TRBD1

DNA: TGTGCCAGCATAAGATCGACTAGCGGGTTATCCTACGAGCAGTACTTC
CDR3: CASIRSTSGLSYEQYF
size: NA
J: TRBJ2-7
V: TRBV11-2
length: 16
D: TRBD2

DNA: TGTGCCAGCACCCTTGCGGGGGGGCGGACCCAGTACTTC
CDR3: CASTLAGGRTQYF
size: NA
J: TRBJ2-5
V: TRBV12-3/TRBV12-4
length: 13
D: TRBD2

DNA: TGTGCCAGCAGCTTGCCGGGGGCCGGGGAGCTGTTTTTT
CDR3: CASSLPGAGELFF
size: NA
J: TRBJ2-2
V: TRBV5-6
length: 13
D: NA

DNA: TGTGCCAGCACCCGACAGGGGGAGGGTGGAAACACCATATATTTT
CDR3: CASTRQGEGGNTIYF
size: NA
J: TRBJ1-3
V: TRBV13
length: 15
D: TRBD1

DNA: TGTGCCAGCAGTTTATCCAATGCTCCGGGGGATTCTGGAAACACCATATATTTT
CDR3: CASSLSNAPGDSGNTIYF
size: NA
J: TRBJ1-3
V: TRBV28
length: 18
D: NA

DNA: TGTGCCAGCAGGGTGGGGGCACACCTTGGAAACACCATATATTTT
CDR3: CASRVGAHLGNTIYF
size: NA
J: TRBJ1-3
V: TRBV5-8
length: 15
D: NA

DNA: TGTGCCAGCAGCCAACAACTAGCGAGGGACTACGAGCAGTACTTC
CDR3: CASSQQLARDYEQYF
size: NA
J: TRBJ2-7
V: TRBV3-1/TRBV3-2
length: 15
D: TRBD2

DNA: TGTGCCATCAGTGAGCTGTCGGGGGCCTACAATGAGCAGTTCTTC
CDR3: CAISELSGAYNEQFF
size: NA
J: TRBJ2-1
V: TRBV10-3
length: 15
D: NA

DNA: TGTGCCAGCAGCCACGGAGAGGCTGGAAACACCATATATTTT
CDR3: CASSHGEAGNTIYF
size: NA
J: TRBJ1-3
V: TRBV4-2
length: 14
D: NA

DNA: TGTGCCAGCGCCCCGGGGGGCCCTTACGAGCAGTACTTC
CDR3: CASAPGGPYEQYF
size: NA
J: TRBJ2-7
V: TRBV12-3/TRBV12-4
length: 13
D: NA

DNA: TGTGCCAGTAGTATAGATCACAGGGGGAGAGGCACTGAAGCTTTCTTT
CDR3: CASSIDHRGRGTEAFF
size: NA
J: TRBJ1-1
V: TRBV19
length: 16
D: TRBD1

DNA: TGTGCCAGCAGCCAAACCTCAGGTACCCGCAACTATGGCTACACCTTC
CDR3: CASSQTSGTRNYGYTF
size: NA
J: TRBJ1-2
V: TRBV3-1/TRBV3-2
length: 16
D: NA

DNA: TGTGCCAGTAGTGTGCTAGCGGGGGGTACAGATACGCAGTATTTT
CDR3: CASSVLAGGTDTQYF
size: NA
J: TRBJ2-3
V: TRBV19
length: 15
D: TRBD2

DNA: TGTGCCTGGCAGACAGAACCCTATCCCGGGGAGCTGTTTTTT
CDR3: CAWQTEPYPGELFF
size: once
J: TRBJ2-2
V: TRBV30
length: 14
D: NA

DNA: TGTGCCAGCAGCCCCAACCCGGGGGGGCCCTATGGCTACACCTTC
CDR3: CASSPNPGGPYGYTF
size: NA
J: TRBJ1-2
V: TRBV9
length: 15
D: NA

DNA: TGTGCCAGCAGCCAATACACCGGGACAGGGGCGTCTAATGAAAAACTGTTTTTT
CDR3: CASSQYTGTGASNEKLFF
size: NA
J: TRBJ1-4
V: TRBV3-1/TRBV3-2
length: 18
D: TRBD1

DNA: TGTGCCAGCACCCGACAGGGGGCGATGAACACTGAAGCTTTCTTT
CDR3: CASTRQGAMNTEAFF
size: once
J: TRBJ1-1
V: TRBV9
length: 15
D: TRBD1

DNA: TGTGCCAGTAGTATCTGTGGTTTCTGCGGTGAAAGGGGGGAGCTGTTTTTT
CDR3: CASSICGFCGERGELFF
size: NA
J: TRBJ2-2
V: TRBV19
length: 17
D: NA

DNA: TGTGCCAGCAGCCGGGCTAGCGGGATTTCCTACGAGCAGTACTTC
CDR3: CASSRASGISYEQYF
size: NA
J: TRBJ2-7
V: TRBV3-1/TRBV3-2
length: 15
D: TRBD2

DNA: TGTGCCAGTAGCACCCACCTAGCGGGGGGAGAAAATGAGCAGTTCTTC
CDR3: CASSTHLAGGENEQFF
size: NA
J: TRBJ2-1
V: TRBV19
length: 16
D: TRBD2

DNA: TGCGCCAGCAGCCAAGCTTCAGGGGGCCGTGGGGCCAACGTCCTGACTTTC
CDR3: CASSQASGGRGANVLTF
size: once
J: TRBJ2-6
V: TRBV4-3
length: 17
D: TRBD1

DNA: TGTGCCAGTAGTGGCGGGGGTGTCTCCTACGAGCAGTACTTC
CDR3: CASSGGGVSYEQYF
size: NA
J: TRBJ2-7
V: TRBV19
length: 14
D: TRBD2

DNA: TGTGCCAGCAGCCACACGACAGGGAATGGCTACACCTTC
CDR3: CASSHTTGNGYTF
size: NA
J: TRBJ1-2
V: TRBV3-1/TRBV3-2
length: 13
D: TRBD1

DNA: TGTGCCAGCAGCTTAGTTCGGCAACAGCCTATCTACGAGCAGTACTTC
CDR3: CASSLVRQQPIYEQYF
size: NA
J: TRBJ2-7
V: TRBV7-8
length: 16
D: NA

DNA: TGTGCCAGCAGCTTAGGGAGCGGGGGGCCATACGAGCAGTACTTC
CDR3: CASSLGSGGPYEQYF
size: NA
J: TRBJ2-7
V: TRBV7-6
length: 15
D: TRBD2

DNA: TGTGCCAGCAGCGCGACCGTGACGGAGAAAAATTCACCCCTCCACTTT
CDR3: CASSATVTEKNSPLHF
size: NA
J: TRBJ1-6
V: TRBV7-9
length: 16
D: NA

DNA: TGTGCCAGCAGTTCTATAAATGAAAAACTGTTTTTT
CDR3: CASSSINEKLFF
size: NA
J: TRBJ1-4
V: TRBV5-5
length: 12
D: NA

DNA: TGTGCCAGCAGCAATCCACCCGGGACAGGGACTCGAGAGACCCAGTACTTC
CDR3: CASSNPPGTGTRETQYF
size: NA
J: TRBJ2-5
V: TRBV21-1
length: 17
D: NA

DNA: TGTGCCTGGGAAAGGGACTTATATGGCTACACCTTC
CDR3: CAWERDLYGYTF
size: NA
J: TRBJ1-2
V: TRBV30
length: 12
D: NA

DNA: TGTGCCAGCAGCCGGACAGGGCAAAATTCACCCCTCCACTTT
CDR3: CASSRTGQNSPLHF
size: NA
J: TRBJ1-6
V: TRBV7-8
length: 14
D: TRBD1

DNA: TGTGCCAGCAGCTTAAGCAGGGCTAGCACAGATACGCAGTATTTT
CDR3: CASSLSRASTDTQYF
size: NA
J: TRBJ2-3
V: TRBV7-2
length: 15
D: NA

DNA: TGTGCCAGCATTACAGGGAATTTTGGCACTGAAGCTTTCTTT
CDR3: CASITGNFGTEAFF
size: once
J: TRBJ1-1
V: TRBV2
length: 14
D: NA

DNA: TGTGCCTGGAGTGTACTATTCGGTCGGCAGGGAGGAACTGAAGCTTTCTTT
CDR3: CAWSVLFGRQGGTEAFF
size: NA
J: TRBJ1-1
V: TRBV30
length: 17
D: NA

DNA: TGCAGCGTTGAGACCGACAGGGACGAAAACACCATATATTTT
CDR3: CSVETDRDENTIYF
size: NA
J: TRBJ1-3
V: TRBV29-1
length: 14
D: TRBD1

DNA: TGTGCCAGCTCAGCCGACAGGGTCTGGCATGAGCAGTTCTTC
CDR3: CASSADRVWHEQFF
size: NA
J: TRBJ2-1
V: TRBV18
length: 14
D: TRBD1

DNA: TGTGCCAGCAGCGTATCCGCTGGGGGGAGCTCCTACAATGAGCAGTTCTTC
CDR3: CASSVSAGGSSYNEQFF
size: few
J: TRBJ2-1
V: TRBV9
length: 17
D: NA

DNA: TGTGCCAGTAGTATAGCGTCGGGGGGCGCATCCTACGAGCAGTACTTC
CDR3: CASSIASGGASYEQYF
size: NA
J: TRBJ2-7
V: TRBV19
length: 16
D: NA

DNA: TGTGCCAGCAGCTTAGTAGGTAGCGGGGGGGCCGATACGCAGTATTTT
CDR3: CASSLVGSGGADTQYF
size: NA
J: TRBJ2-3
V: TRBV7-9
length: 16
D: TRBD2

DNA: TGTGCCAGCAGCCAAGAAGGGACACGGCGACAGTATGGCTACACCTTC
CDR3: CASSQEGTRRQYGYTF
size: NA
J: TRBJ1-2
V: TRBV28
length: 16
D: NA

DNA: TGCGCCAGCAGCTTGAAACTAGCGGGAGACAATGAGCAGTTCTTC
CDR3: CASSLKLAGDNEQFF
size: NA
J: TRBJ2-1
V: TRBV5-1
length: 15
D: TRBD2

DNA: TGTGCCAGCAGCCCCCAGGGCAGGTATAATTCACCCCTCCACTTT
CDR3: CASSPQGRYNSPLHF
size: NA
J: TRBJ1-6
V: TRBV5-8
length: 15
D: NA

DNA: TGTGCCAGCAGCCCCCGACGGGACAGTTCCTACGAGCAGTACTTC
CDR3: CASSPRRDSSYEQYF
size: NA
J: TRBJ2-7
V: TRBV7-2
length: 15
D: TRBD1

DNA: TGCGCCAGCAGCCAGCCTGGACAGGCCGTCCATGGCTACACCTTC
CDR3: CASSQPGQAVHGYTF
size: NA
J: TRBJ1-2
V: TRBV4-1
length: 15
D: TRBD1

DNA: TGTGCCAGCGGCCTCTTATCCTTTCGGGGGGAGGACACTGAAGCTTTCTTT
CDR3: CASGLLSFRGEDTEAFF
size: NA
J: TRBJ1-1
V: TRBV7-9
length: 17
D: NA

DNA: TGTGCCAGCAGTGGGGACTCGTTCTCCTATAATTCACCCCTCCACTTT
CDR3: CASSGDSFSYNSPLHF
size: NA
J: TRBJ1-6
V: TRBV2
length: 16
D: NA